This TCR beta chain was observed in a study of OX40 agonist ivuxolimab in advanced cancers. At the level of the whole study: Ivuxolimab was an agonistic, fully human IgG2 monoclonal antibody directed against OX40 (CD134), a costimulatory receptor. Intravenous ivuxolimab was administered to patients every 2 weeks at six dose levels: 0.01, 0.1, 0.3, 1.5, 3 and 10 mg/kg. Among the roughly 50 dose-escalation patients, 19 had hepatocellular carcinoma, roughly 15 melanoma, 9 renal cell carcinoma and 9 head and neck cancer. A male proportion of 75% to 85% and a mean age of roughly 58 years, ranging from 23 to 79, were recorded for the dose-escalation cohort. Patients were allowed to have had prior anti-PD-1, anti-PD-L1 or anti-CTLA-4 therapy, and more than 35% of the dose-escalation patients had been treated with checkpoint inhibitors. Partial responses occurred in three dose-escalation patients: two with cutaneous melanoma and one with hepatocellular carcinoma. Peripheral TCRbeta sequencing was intended to test whether TCR sequence diversity was altered and clonal T-cell expansion was caused by ivuxolimab. The monotherapy dose-escalation portion (N ≈ 52 patients) of the phase I ivuxolimab trial is reported in the paper. The study at large found these results: At doses of 0.1 to 3.0 mg/kg, clonal expansion of both CD4+ and CD8+ blood T cells was observed from baseline to week 6. In the 0.1-3.0 mg/kg groups, partial responders were among the patients with the lowest normalized peripheral clonal expansion, particularly in CD8+ T cells. After ivuxolimab, CD8+ T cells had more expanded clones than CD4+ T cells on average. Low levels of normalized T-cell clonal expansion were also seen in some patients who did not respond. Which antigens the clonally expanded peripheral T cells were specific for was not determined.

The CDR3 covers 16 residues, taking in both the cysteine and the phenylalanine. Just the 48-base CDR3 DNA is kept, in frame starting at base 1. The germline V gene yields KGHSH for CDR1 and LQKENI for CDR2. V sheds 3 bases and J sheds 0 bases, leaving 14 bases between their ends. Comments on this clone: Its antigen remains unidentified. No qualities accompany the bases; no much larger clone lies one base away.

The trial excluded patients who had a history of autoimmune disease or who were on systemic immunosuppression. Peripheral blood for TCR sequencing was collected from all dose cohorts at baseline, on cycle 4 day 1, and on cycle 7 day 1. The samples were drawn from a first-in-human, open-label, multicenter phase I dose-escalation trial of ivuxolimab. Adults with locally advanced or metastatic head and neck squamous cell, hepatocellular, melanoma or renal cell carcinoma were enrolled in the trial. Before TCR sequencing, CD4+ T cells and CD8+ T cells were sorted from peripheral blood as separate populations. Genomic DNA was isolated from the sorted cells so that the TCRbeta CDR3 region could be sequenced. The immunoSEQ Assay was used to sequence the TCRbeta CDR3 regions. This immuneACCESS table, as held by TCRdb, lists in-frame sequences with V and J called but not all clones. Of the missing ones, under half trace to an unresolved V gene in checked studies; the others have no known cause. Within this sample are approximately 69,000 clones, with about 80% of them counted one time only. 2% to 2.5% of the sample comes from the top ten.

The origin of this receptor is an adult with an advanced solid tumor such as melanoma, head and neck, liver or kidney cancer. The material sequenced was CD4+ or CD8+ T cells sorted from blood, taken in a trial of the OX40 agonist ivuxolimab. The chain is made from TRBV18 and TRBJ1-1; the D gene is unclear. The CDR3 here reads CASSPRTNMVNTEAFF. The DNA sequence reads TGTGCCAGCTCACCCAGGACGAATATGGTGAACACTGAAGCTTTCTTT.